The 25 T cell receptor beta chains in this list originate from one sample, sequenced in a study of CD8+CD57+ T cells in acquired aplastic anemia. Selection for sequencing was limited to patients who had shown CD8+CD57+ cell expansion by flow cytometry. The study profiled TCR beta VDJ and CDR3 using genomic DNA as template. TCRdb reanalysed the reads using MiXCR and keeps one entry per CDR3 protein. The table records around 170,000 distinct CDR3 sequences, more than 45% of them present only once. The specimen was sorted CD4+, CD8+, or CD8+CD57+ T cells (not recorded which) from PBMCs. The receptors were gathered from a human donor with aplastic anemia.

This sequence joins TRBV7-2 and TRBJ2-7; no reliable D call. Trimming pared 5 bases from V and 2 bases from J, leaving 10 bases between. Germline V CDR1 and CDR2: SGHTA, FQGNSA. The CDR3 covers 13 residues. CDR3 DNA sequence: TGTGCCAGCAGCCGGCAGTTAACCTACGAGCAGTACTTC. This gives the protein CASSRQLTYEQYF.

This clonotype appeared a few times. The chain couples TRBV24-1 to TRBJ2-1, with 8 bases aligning to TRBD1. The CDR3 runs to 16 residues. In germline, CDR1 is KGHDR, CDR2 SFDVKD. V lost 0 bases and J lost 2; bases outside the gene matches: 2. DNA for the CDR3: TGTGCCACCAGTGATTTGCCAGGGGGCGCCTACAATGAGCAGTTCTTC. Protein sequence: CATSDLPGGAYNEQFF.

At least ten counts were recorded for this clonotype. V usage is TRBV4-2 and J usage is TRBJ1-6; weak D call: TRBD1 (6 bases). Germline CDR1 and CDR2: LGHNA and YNFKEQ. The germline V and J ends were trimmed by 3 bases and 8 bases, with 17 bases remaining between them. The CDR3 length is 16 residues. CDR3 amino acids: CASSQGGYRVDSPLHF. The CDR3, as DNA: TGTGCCAGCAGCCAGGGAGGTTACAGGGTTGATTCACCCCTCCACTTT.

The V gene is TRBV2, the J gene TRBJ2-7; D assignment may be TRBD1 or TRBD2 (6 bases each). Looked up from germline, CDR1 is SNHLY and CDR2 is FYNNEI. Trimming left V 5 bases short and J 7 bases short, with 21 bases between. This CDR3 is 15 amino acids long. In nucleotides, the CDR3 is TGTGCCAGCAGTCCCTGGAACAGGGAGGTTGGTGAGCAGTACTTC. Protein: CASSPWNREVGEQYF.

Points on this clonotype: Germline and junction disagree at one end, which may indicate a read error. The chain links TRBV7-7 to TRBJ1-6, with TRBD1 matching 9 bases. The CDR3 has 12 amino acids. Germline CDR1 reads SSHAT; CDR2 reads FNYEAQ (reference sequence). The CDR3 DNA follows: TGTGCTAGCAGCTTCGGACAGGGGCCCCTCCACTTT. This translates into CASSFGQGPLHF.

This clonotype has more than one count but fewer than ten. This chain links TRBV18 with TRBJ2-1; 7 bases fit TRBD1. The V and J ends lost 1 base and 8 bases, in that order; junction bases with no gene match: 2. CDR1 and CDR2 from the germline V gene are KGHSH and LQKENI. This CDR3 comprises 13 residues. The CDR3 sequence: CASSPRQGDEQFF. CDR3 coding DNA: TGTGCCAGCTCACCACGACAGGGAGATGAGCAGTTCTTC.

This clonotype was counted ten times or more. This rearrangement joins TRBV2 to TRBJ2-7, with D maybe TRBD2 (6 bases). The CDR3 loop spans 14 amino acids. CDR1 and CDR2 from the germline V gene are SNHLY and FYNNEI. Trimming stripped 1 base from V and 1 base from J, with 8 bases between. In DNA form, the CDR3 reads TGTGCCAGCAGTGAAGAGCGGGTTTCCTACGAGCAGTACTTC. Translating gives CASSEERVSYEQYF.

The genes are TRBV12-3 or TRBV12-4 and TRBJ1-3; D remains ambiguous. The CDR3 covers 16 residues. Trimming shortened V by 6 bases and J by 0 bases, and 15 bases separated the two germline ends. The CDR3 coding sequence is TGTGCCAGCAGACCCGGACTGATGAGCTCTGGAAACACCATATATTTT. Translation gives CASRPGLMSSGNTIYF.

The chain carries TRBV7-9 and TRBJ2-7; 9 nucleotides line up with TRBD2. In germline, CDR1 is SEHNR, CDR2 FQNEAQ (reference sequence). The CDR3 runs 13 residues. Trimming took 5 bases from V and 5 from J; bases not matched to a gene: 4. The CDR3 region has the DNA TGTGCCAGCAGCCAAAGCGGGAGGCACGAGCAGTACTTC. Its translation: CASSQSGRHEQYF.

This chain links TRBV19 with TRBJ1-1, with TRBD1 as a possible D gene (6 bases). The CDR3 sequence is 12 residues long. Per the germline V gene, CDR1 is LNHDA and CDR2 is SQIVND (reference sequence). With 6 bases removed from V and 9 bases from J, the gap between germline ends came to 14 bases. This chain's CDR3 is CASRPTGLKAFF. The CDR3 DNA sequence: TGTGCCAGTAGACCAACAGGGTTAAAAGCTTTCTTT.

This clonotype was recorded a few times. A much larger clone differs by one base, so this may be a read error. The chain couples TRBV6-2 or TRBV6-3 to TRBJ2-3; 8 nucleotides match TRBD2. Germline CDR1 is MNHEY and CDR2 is SVGEGT. The CDR3 has 16 amino acids. CDR3 amino acids: CASSLVLAGLTGTQYF. DNA of the CDR3: TGTGCCAGCAGCTTAGTTCTAGCGGGCCTCACAGGTACGCAGTATTTT.

This clonotype has a count of ten or more. The CDR3 here is CATSNRVPNSPLHF. The CDR3 nucleotides read TGTGCCACCAGCAACCGGGTTCCGAATTCACCCCTCCACTTT. The chain uses TRBV15 and TRBJ1-6; D ambiguous. The ends were cut back, 4 bases at V and 7 bases at J, with 11 bases in the middle. CDR3 length: 14 amino acids. The V gene's germline CDR1 is LNHNV and CDR2 YYDKDF (reference sequence).

This clonotype showed up just a few times. This chain links TRBV30 with TRBJ1-1; weak D call: TRBD1 (5 bases). The germline V and J ends were trimmed by 0 bases and 11 bases, with 13 bases remaining between them. The germline V gene has CDR1 GTSNPN and CDR2 SVGIG (reference sequence). The length of the CDR3 is 12 residues. DNA of the CDR3: TGTGCCTGGAGTGTACTTGTGGGGCGTGCTTTCTTT. This gives the protein CAWSVLVGRAFF.

As to this clonotype: The junction does not match germline at one end; this may be a read error. The rearrangement joins TRBV7-6 to TRBJ2-1; 13 bases map to TRBD2. This CDR3 comprises 17 residues. Germline V gene lookup returns CDR1 SGHVS and CDR2 FNYEAQ. CDR3 loop: CASSLGLAGVPYNEQFF. For the CDR3, the DNA is TGTGCTAGCAGCTTAGGACTAGCGGGAGTTCCCTACAATGAGCAGTTCTTC.

The rearrangement uses TRBV7-9 and TRBJ2-7; D unclear. Between the trimmed V and J ends, which lost 8 bases and 4 bases, there was a span of 9 bases. Germline V gives CDR1 SEHNR, CDR2 FQNEAQ (reference sequence). This CDR3 region has 11 residues. In DNA, the CDR3 is TGTGCCAGCGTCGATAAGTACGAGCAGTACTTC. It codes for CASVDKYEQYF.

In its sample, this clonotype was seen many times. This chain connects TRBV20-1 to TRBJ1-5, with TRBD1 identical over 10 bases. This CDR3 comprises 14 residues. Germline-derived CDR1 and CDR2 are DFQATT and SNEGSKA (reference sequence). The junction had 7 bases not matched to a gene; V was cut back by 6 bases and J by 5 bases. The DNA of the CDR3 is TGCAGTGCACCAGGGACAGGGGTGGATCAGCCCCAGCATTTT. This translates into CSAPGTGVDQPQHF.

This sequence joins TRBV20-1 and TRBJ2-6; D gene uncertain. The CDR3 consists of 13 residues. From germline, CDR1 is DFQATT and CDR2 SNEGSKA (reference sequence). Trimming stripped 4 bases from V and 3 bases from J, with 7 bases between. CDR3 in amino acids: CSANPVGANVLTF. In DNA, the CDR3 is TGCAGTGCTAACCCGGTTGGGGCCAACGTCCTGACTTTC.

This clonotype has more than one count but fewer than ten. The chain has TRBV4-1 and TRBJ2-2; 7 nucleotides match TRBD2. V was clipped by 4 bases and J by 13 bases; unmatched bases: 15. The germline V gene encodes CDR1 MGHRA and CDR2 YSYEKL. The CDR3 is 15 amino acids. This CDR3 is CASSRPLAGRRGLFF. In DNA, the CDR3 is TGCGCCAGCAGCCGACCATTAGCGGGCCGCCGGGGGCTGTTTTTT.

Concerning this clonotype: This may come from a read error, since a much larger clone is one base off. The J gene is TRBJ2-3, the V gene TRBV2, with D possibly TRBD2 on 6 matching bases. Germline V gene lookup returns CDR1 SNHLY and CDR2 FYNNEI. The CDR3 contains 15 residues. V lost 6 bases and J 4 bases, leaving 17 bases between the germline ends. This chain's CDR3 is CASSPGGVGADTQYF. The CDR3 region has the DNA TGTGCCAGCAGCCCCGGGGGTGTGGGCGCAGATACGCAGTATTTT.

Turning to this clonotype: One base away lies a much larger clone, so this may be a sequencing read error. The CDR3 carries no conserved terminal phenylalanine or tryptophan, so it likely arises from a read error. The gene calls are TRBV20-1 and TRBJ2-2; TRBD2 matches 14 bases. This CDR3 has 17 amino acids. The V and J ends lost 0 bases and 6 bases, in that order; junction bases with no gene match: 6. Germline V gene data show CDR1 as DFQATT and CDR2 as SNEGSKA (reference sequence). The DNA of the CDR3 is TGCAGTGCTAGAGACCAGAGGACTAGCGGGGGGTCCGGGGAGCTGTTTTCT. This encodes CSARDQRTSGGSGELFS.

This clonotype has ten or more counts. This rearrangement joins TRBV12-3 or TRBV12-4 to TRBJ2-6; 7 bases line up with TRBD1. V lost 3 bases and J lost 0; bases outside the gene matches: 8. This CDR3 comprises 18 residues. The CDR3 bases are TGTGCCAGCAGTTTGTTGAGGGGGCGCAACTCTGGGGCCAACGTCCTGACTTTC. Its translation: CASSLLRGRNSGANVLTF.

This clonotype came up a few times. The CDR3 nucleotides are TGCAGTGCTGTGGGGTCCCAGGGGACCCAGTACTTC. Protein sequence: CSAVGSQGTQYF. V usage is TRBV20-1 and J usage is TRBJ2-5; D is perhaps TRBD1 (5 bases). The CDR3 is 12 amino acids. In germline, CDR1 is DFQATT, CDR2 SNEGSKA (reference sequence). The V end lost 5 bases, the J end lost 7 bases, and 14 bases lay between the germline ends.

This clonotype occurred many times. The rearrangement joins TRBV20-1 to TRBJ2-7; D uncertain. V gave up 3 bases and J gave up 0 bases, with 15 bases separating them. Germline CDR1 DFQATT, CDR2 SNEGSKA (reference sequence). CDR3 length: 15 amino acids. The CDR3 DNA is TGCAGTGCTAGGGTTGGCACTTTGAGCTCCTACGAGCAGTACTTC. It specifies CSARVGTLSSYEQYF.

The sample holds many counts of this clonotype. The gene calls are TRBV5-1 and TRBJ1-1; D is ambiguous. CDR1 and CDR2 (germline): SGHRS, YFSETQ. CDR3 length: 15 amino acids. The ends were cut back, 0 bases at V and 5 bases at J, with 14 bases in the middle. The CDR3 region is CASSLEFGSSTEAFF. CDR3 coding DNA: TGCGCCAGCAGCTTGGAATTCGGATCGTCGACTGAAGCTTTCTTT.

This sequence joins TRBV7-7 and TRBJ2-3; D is perhaps TRBD2 (5 bases). Trimming cost V 5 bases and J 2 bases, with 14 bases left between them. This CDR3 is 15 amino acids long. Germline V lookup: CDR1 SSHAT, CDR2 FNYEAQ (reference sequence). The CDR3 nucleotides read TGTGCCAGCAGCCGGACTCAGGTCCACACAGATACGCAGTATTTT. Translating it yields CASSRTQVHTDTQYF. Using reference TRBV7-7 and TRBJ2-3 for the parts outside the CDR3, the full variable domain is GAGVSQSPRYKVTKRGQDVTLRCDPISSHATLYWYQQALGQGPEFLTYFNYEAQPDKSGLPSDRFSAERPEGSISTLTIQRTEQRDSAMYRCASSRTQVHTDTQYFGPGTRLTVL.